This note documents a single T cell receptor beta chain sequence. The protocol was immunoSEQ multiplex PCR, while the TCRdb copy is restricted to in-frame clones and leaves out a portion. Of 6,000 to 8,500 clones listed, 25% to 35% are singletons. CDR1 is SGHRS, CDR2 YFSETQ, per germline. J gave up 4 bases and V 3 bases, and 9 bases lay outside the gene matches. This CDR3 has 16 amino acids. The study plated some 200,000 CFSE-labeled responders with some 200,000 irradiated, violet-dye-labeled stimulators. This entry is derived from a study of graft-versus-host responses after intestinal transplantation.

This chain joins TRBV5-1 and TRBJ2-1, with 8 nucleotides matching TRBD2. This clonotype originated in a human patient who was an organ donor for intestinal transplantation. Sequenced here: alloreactive CD8+ T cells from a mixed lymphocyte reaction culture, sampled before transplantation. Regarding subset: CFSE-low proliferating T cells sorted from roughly six-day pre-transplant mixed lymphocyte reaction (GvH or HvG direction). CDR3 residues: CASSSRLALQYNEQFF. In DNA, the CDR3 is TGCGCCAGCAGCTCCCGACTAGCGTTACAGTACAATGAGCAGTTCTTC.